The clone carrying this T cell receptor (beta chain) was seen once. Its target is unknown. The data originate from a study of radiotherapy plus CTLA-4 blockade in lung cancer. About the study: Objective responses arose in around a sixth of patients, and 25% to 35% experienced disease control. Findings of the study overall: Response was reportedly best predicted by early blood T cell clone dynamics, with interferon-beta. Clones derived from tumor TCRs expanded in blood after radiotherapy plus ipilimumab.

Enrolled patients, whose metastatic non-small-cell lung cancer was chemo-refractory, received focal radiation plus CTLA-4 blockade with ipilimumab. There are 14 residues in the CDR3. The germline V gene has CDR1 LNHDA and CDR2 SQIVND (reference sequence). V lost 10 bases and J lost 3; bases outside the gene matches: 5. Only in-frame clones appear in the TCRdb table, and some are missing; sequencing was by immunoSEQ multiplex PCR. The repertoire includes about 41,000 clones, around 76% of them detected once, and 8.3% sits in the top ten. The rearrangement links TRBV19 to TRBJ2-2; 10 bases are a match to TRBD1. The input for sequencing was peripheral blood, taken from a patient treated with radiotherapy plus ipilimumab. This clonotype was obtained from a human donor with non-small cell lung cancer who had stable disease on radiotherapy plus ipilimumab. The CDR3 sequence: CATRGQGHTGELFF. CDR3 nucleotides: TGTGCCACTAGGGGACAGGGGCACACCGGGGAGCTGTTTTTT.